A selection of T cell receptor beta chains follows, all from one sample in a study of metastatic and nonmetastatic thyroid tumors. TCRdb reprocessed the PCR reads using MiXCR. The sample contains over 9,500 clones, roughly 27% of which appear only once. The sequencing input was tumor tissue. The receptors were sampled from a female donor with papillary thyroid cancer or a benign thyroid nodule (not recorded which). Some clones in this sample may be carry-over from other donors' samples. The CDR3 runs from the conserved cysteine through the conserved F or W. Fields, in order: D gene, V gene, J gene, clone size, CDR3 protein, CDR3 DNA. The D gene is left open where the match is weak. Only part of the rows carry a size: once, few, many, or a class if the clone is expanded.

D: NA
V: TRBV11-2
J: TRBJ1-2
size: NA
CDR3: CASSLARTRGYTF
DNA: TGTGCCAGCAGCTTAGCCAGGACGCGAGGCTACACCTTC

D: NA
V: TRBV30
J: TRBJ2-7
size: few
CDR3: CAWSVQGYEQYF
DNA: TGTGCCTGGAGTGTACAGGGCTACGAGCAGTACTTC

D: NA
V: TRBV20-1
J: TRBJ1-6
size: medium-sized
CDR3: CSARPRRGAAYNSPLHF
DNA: TGCAGTGCTAGACCCCGAAGGGGGGCCGCCTATAATTCACCCCTCCACTTT

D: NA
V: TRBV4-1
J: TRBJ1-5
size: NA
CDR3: CASSQATNQPQHF
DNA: TGCGCCAGCAGCCAAGCAACGAATCAGCCCCAGCATTTT

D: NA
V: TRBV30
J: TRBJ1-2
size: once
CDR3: CAWSGDLQTMGYTF
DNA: TGTGCCTGGAGTGGAGACCTTCAAACTATGGGCTACACCTTC

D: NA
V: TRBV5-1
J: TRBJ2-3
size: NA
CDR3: CASSTLGRASTDTQYF
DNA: TGCGCCAGCAGCACTTTAGGCAGAGCTAGCACAGATACGCAGTATTTT

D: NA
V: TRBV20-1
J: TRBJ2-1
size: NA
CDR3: CSARDQRGWGNEQFF
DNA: TGCAGTGCTAGAGATCAAAGGGGCTGGGGAAATGAGCAGTTCTTC

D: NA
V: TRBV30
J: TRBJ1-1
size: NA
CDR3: CAWVLNTEAFF
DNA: TGTGCCTGGGTTCTGAACACTGAAGCTTTCTTT

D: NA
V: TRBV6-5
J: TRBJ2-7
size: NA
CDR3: CASSYSPSDPAYEQYF
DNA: TGTGCCAGCAGTTACTCCCCCAGTGATCCTGCGTACGAGCAGTACTTC

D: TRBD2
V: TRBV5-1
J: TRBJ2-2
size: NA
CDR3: CASGLAGVAGELFF
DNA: TGCGCCAGTGGATTAGCGGGAGTTGCCGGGGAGCTGTTTTTT

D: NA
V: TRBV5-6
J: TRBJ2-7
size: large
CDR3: CASSLSAGGKGEQYF
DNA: TGTGCCAGCAGCTTGTCAGCGGGTGGTAAAGGCGAGCAGTACTTC

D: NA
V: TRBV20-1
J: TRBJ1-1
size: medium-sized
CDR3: CSAREGTVRTEAFF
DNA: TGCAGTGCTAGAGAGGGGACTGTCCGCACTGAAGCTTTCTTT

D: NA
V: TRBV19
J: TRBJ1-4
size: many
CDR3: CASSGHLTHEKLFF
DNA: TGTGCCAGTAGCGGTCACCTGACACATGAAAAACTGTTTTTT

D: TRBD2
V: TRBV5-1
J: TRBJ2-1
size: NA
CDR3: CASSFLSSGYNEQFF
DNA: TGCGCCAGCAGCTTTTTGTCTAGCGGGTACAATGAGCAGTTCTTC

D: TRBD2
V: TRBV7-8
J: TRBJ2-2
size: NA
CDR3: CASSLAAGGLTGELFF
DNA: TGTGCCAGCAGCTTAGCGGCGGGGGGCCTCACCGGGGAGCTGTTTTTT

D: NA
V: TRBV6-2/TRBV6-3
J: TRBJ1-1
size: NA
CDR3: CASSYIGPVFVRSTEAFF
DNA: TGTGCCAGCAGTTACATTGGGCCCGTCTTTGTGCGGAGCACTGAAGCTTTCTTT

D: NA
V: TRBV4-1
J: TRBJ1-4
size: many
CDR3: CASSQGEFATNEKLFF
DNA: TGCGCCAGCAGCCAAGGGGAATTCGCAACTAATGAAAAACTGTTTTTT

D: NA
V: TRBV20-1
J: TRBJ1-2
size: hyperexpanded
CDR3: CSARDWGGNYGYTF
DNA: TGCAGTGCTAGAGATTGGGGGGGCAACTATGGCTACACCTTC

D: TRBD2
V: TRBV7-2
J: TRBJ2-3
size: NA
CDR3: CASSLEREDTQYF
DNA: TGTGCCAGCAGCTTAGAGCGGGAAGATACGCAGTATTTT

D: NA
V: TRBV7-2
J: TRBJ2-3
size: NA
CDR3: CASSLRPETDTQYF
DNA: TGTGCCAGCAGCCTACGTCCTGAAACAGATACGCAGTATTTT

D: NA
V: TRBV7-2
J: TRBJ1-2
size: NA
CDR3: CASSPDPTGGYTF
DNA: TGTGCCAGCAGCCCAGACCCCACGGGTGGCTACACCTTC

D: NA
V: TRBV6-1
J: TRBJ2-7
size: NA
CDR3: CAVGRGAYEQYF
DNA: TGTGCCGTGGGCAGGGGAGCCTACGAGCAGTACTTC

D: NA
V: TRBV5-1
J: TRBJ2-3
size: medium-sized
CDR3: CASSLATSTDTQYF
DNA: TGCGCCAGCAGCTTGGCTACTAGCACAGATACGCAGTATTTT

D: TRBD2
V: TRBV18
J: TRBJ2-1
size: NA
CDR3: CASSPPLFSGEPYNEQFF
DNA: TGTGCCAGCTCACCACCTCTTTTTAGCGGGGAACCCTACAATGAGCAGTTCTTC

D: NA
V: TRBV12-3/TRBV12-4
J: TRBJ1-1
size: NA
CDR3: CASSQQGGGTEAFF
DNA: TGTGCCAGCAGTCAACAGGGAGGGGGGACTGAAGCTTTCTTT

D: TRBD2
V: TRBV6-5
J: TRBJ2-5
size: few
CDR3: CASSSVAGGQETQYF
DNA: TGTGCCAGCAGTTCGGTAGCGGGTGGCCAAGAGACCCAGTACTTC

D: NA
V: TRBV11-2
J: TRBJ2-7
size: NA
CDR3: CASSLVSFYEQYF
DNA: TGTGCCAGCAGCTTAGTATCCTTTTACGAGCAGTACTTC

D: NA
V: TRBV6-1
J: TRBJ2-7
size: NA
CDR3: CASSVNVVWEQYF
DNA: TGTGCCAGCTCCGTGAACGTGGTGTGGGAGCAGTACTTC

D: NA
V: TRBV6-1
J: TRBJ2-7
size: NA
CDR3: CASSLLGYEQYF
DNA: TGTGCCAGCAGTCTTCTGGGCTACGAGCAGTACTTC

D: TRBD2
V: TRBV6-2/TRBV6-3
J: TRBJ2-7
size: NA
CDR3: CASSLGGRIYEQYF
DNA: TGTGCCAGCTCCCTGGGGGGGAGAATATACGAGCAGTACTTC

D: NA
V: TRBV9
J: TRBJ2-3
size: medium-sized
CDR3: CASSVAYGRGAADTQYF
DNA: TGTGCCAGCAGCGTAGCTTACGGCAGGGGAGCTGCAGATACGCAGTATTTT

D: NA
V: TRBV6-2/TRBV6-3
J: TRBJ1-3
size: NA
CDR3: CASSYRASGNTIYF
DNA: TGTGCCAGCAGTTACAGGGCATCTGGAAACACCATATATTTT

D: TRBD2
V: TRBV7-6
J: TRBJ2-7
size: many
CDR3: CASSSGAGREQYF
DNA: TGTGCCAGCAGTTCCGGGGCCGGGAGGGAGCAGTACTTC

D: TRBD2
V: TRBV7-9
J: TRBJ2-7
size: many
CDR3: CASSVLAGVHEQYF
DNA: TGTGCCAGCAGCGTATTAGCGGGAGTCCACGAGCAGTACTTC

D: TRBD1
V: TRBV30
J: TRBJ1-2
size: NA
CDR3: CAQRTGRFYGYTF
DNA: TGTGCCCAACGGACAGGGCGATTCTATGGCTACACCTTC

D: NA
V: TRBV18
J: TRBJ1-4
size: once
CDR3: CASSPQGRSNEKLFF
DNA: TGTGCCAGCTCACCCCAGGGACGATCGAATGAAAAACTGTTTTTT

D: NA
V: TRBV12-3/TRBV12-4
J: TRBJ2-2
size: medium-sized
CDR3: CASSRTAGELFF
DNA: TGTGCCAGCAGCCGGACAGCCGGGGAGCTGTTTTTT

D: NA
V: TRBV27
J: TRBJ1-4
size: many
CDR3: CASRLQGNAGTSGKLFF
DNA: TGTGCCAGCAGATTACAGGGTAACGCCGGGACTTCAGGAAAACTGTTTTTT